This T cell receptor (beta chain) is drawn from a study of identical twins. Template switching, a step in the protocol, added a universal primer site, and cDNA carried unique molecular identifiers. TCRdb reprocessed the 5' RACE reads with MiXCR, giving one entry per CDR3 protein. The table has some 500,000 distinct CDR3 sequences, 12% to 15% seen once. As to this clonotype: Its antigen is still unknown.

Study conclusions and caveats: Beta out-of-frame twin sharing showed a weaker excess. The study based its conclusions on cross-sectional statistical analysis and did not follow the same donors. Memory repertoires lacked the insertion deficit that abundant cord blood beta clonotypes showed.

In germline, CDR1 is ENHRY, CDR2 SYGVKD. The CDR3 has 14 residues. With 11 bases removed from V and 5 bases from J, the gap between germline ends came to 20 bases. These data were also reused for a study on yellow fever vaccine responses in identical twins.

The receptor was derived from a woman aged 18-35 years in good health. The specimen sequenced was CD4+ T cells sorted from blood. The genes are TRBV10-3 and TRBJ2-3; the D gene is possibly TRBD1 (6 bases). The CDR3 reads CAATGQGKGDTQYF. CDR3 bases: TGTGCCGCGACGGGGCAGGGGAAAGGAGATACGCAGTATTTT.